One TCR beta chain is described in this entry. Its antigen is not yet known. Base qualities are not recorded, but no much larger clone differs from it by a single base. The method was the immunoSEQ multiplex PCR assay. RNA was extracted from all samples and reverse transcribed into cDNA, which served as template for TCR sequencing. First-strand cDNA was synthesized with SuperScript III using a 2:1 mix of oligo-dT and random hexamers. A synthetic immune receptor repertoire was used to gauge amplification bias, and whatever bias remained was removed computationally. The authors processed their data as follows. Raw reads were preprocessed for error removal, and CDR3 was defined according to IMGT conventions as running from the conserved cysteine to phenylalanine. Clonality was calculated as 1 minus Shannon entropy normalized by log2 of the number of productive unique TCRs. Whether each scalp clone was CD4 or CD8 was inferred by checking scalp TCRbeta sequences against the CD4 and CD8 repertoires from sorted blood. TCRdb limited this immuneACCESS table to in-frame rearrangements with V and J called. A share of clones is missing; checked studies link under half to unresolved V genes, and the rest is unexplained. The V and J calls and clone size come from that table; D and trimming were worked out from the DNA. For this sample there are about 250,000 clones; about 60% appear just once. Roughly 0.93% of the sample is held by the ten biggest clonotypes.

Relative to germline, V is missing 4 bases and J is missing 3 bases, with 6 bases of the junction outside any gene match. The CDR3 measures 15 amino acids from cysteine to phenylalanine. CDR3 DNA is the only sequence kept; it has 45 bases, read in frame from the first base. CDR1 and CDR2 were assigned from the germline V gene (reference sequence) as MNHNY and SVGAGI. This sample was taken from a study of CD8+ T cells in alopecia areata (dated by TCRdb to the late 2010s). Context from the whole study: The treated patients, all with moderate-to-severe alopecia areata, were enrolled in an open-label pilot trial of oral tofacitinib given at 5 to 10 mg twice daily. Tofacitinib was given for 6 to 18 months, followed by 6 months of follow-up off drug to assess delayed response and recurrence. For the treated patients, the SALT score, which quantifies what percentage of scalp surface area is affected, served as the measure of disease severity. In both human patients and the C3H/HeJ mouse model, the study applied high-throughput TCRbeta sequencing to look at T cell clonal expansion in alopecia areata. On the human side, TCRbeta sequencing was run on scalp tissue and on sorted CD4+ and CD8+ peripheral blood T cells from healthy controls and from alopecia areata patients with either patchy or totalis/universalis disease. Biopsies were taken from tofacitinib-treated patients at baseline and again at 4 and 24 weeks into treatment, and several of those patients also had a later scalp biopsy. Scalp clonality was compared across normal scalp (n=4), patchy alopecia areata scalp (n=8), and alopecia totalis/universalis scalp (n=8). The RNA source kit depended on sample type: the PAXgene miRNA kit for fixed scalp, the miRNeasy kit for PBMCs, and the RNeasy kit for mouse skin. TCRbeta CDR3 regions were amplified by immunoSEQ multiplex PCR with 35 Vbeta forward and 13 Jbeta reverse primers. Findings and caveats that apply to the study as a whole: Unlike mouse skin, which is dominated by gammadelta T cells, normal human skin has resident alphabeta T cells that are also sequenced, and this complicates analysis of the scalp TCR repertoire. Shared TCR sequences between patients were less evident than in mice, which may be partly attributable to HLA diversity in the patient population. Lesional scalp, especially in alopecia totalis/universalis, showed higher clonality and more expanded CD8+ clones than normal scalp, suggesting antigenic drive. With tofacitinib, both scalp clonality and the number of expanded CD8+ clones among the top 100 scalp clones went down significantly. The treated cohort was small, with a single nonresponder, so links between baseline CD8+ expansion and response need larger studies. During tofacitinib treatment, many expanded lesional clones remained in scalp and blood, and this persistence may partly explain relapse after treatment is stopped.

The intended sense of this specimen's treatment or condition label: oral pan-JAK inhibitor, 5-10 mg twice daily. Lesional scalp punch biopsies and peripheral blood were obtained from alopecia areata patients. PBMCs were isolated by density centrifugation and stained for CD3, CD4 and CD8, and CD4+ and CD8+ T cells were sorted on a FACSAria. This receptor was obtained from a human donor with alopecia areata. This material consisted of CD4+ T cells sorted from blood, taken between weeks 51 and 54, from a patient treated with tofacitinib. The rearrangement combines TRBV6-6 with TRBJ2-3; 8 middle bases align to TRBD1. The CDR3 region has the sequence CASSSRQGRTDTQYF. The DNA reads as follows: TGTGCCAGCAGTTCTCGACAGGGGAGAACAGATACGCAGTATTTT.